What follows are 7 T cell receptor beta chains derived from one specimen sequenced in a study of blood T cell repertoires in COVID-19. TCRdb's copy holds only in-frame clones and misses some; the assay was immunoSEQ multiplex PCR. The table has hundreds of thousands of clones, around 90% seen once. Sequenced material: peripheral blood. Receptors originate from a human donor in a cohort sampled during active COVID-19.

This sequence joins TRBV3-1 (or the pseudogene TRBV3-2) and TRBJ2-2; the match to TRBD1 covers 7 bases. The V segment lost 4 bases and the J segment 2 bases; nucleotides outside the gene matches: 4. This CDR3 is built from 15 residues. Looked up from germline, CDR1 is LGHDT and CDR2 is YNNKEL (reference sequence). The DNA for the CDR3 is TGTGCCAGCAGCCCTCGGGACAGCAACACCGGGGAGCTGTTTTTT. Protein product: CASSPRDSNTGELFF.

This sequence joins TRBV7-9 and TRBJ1-2; no reliable D call. CDR1 and CDR2 from the germline V gene are SEHNR and FQNEAQ (reference sequence). This CDR3 is built from 13 residues. The ends were cut back, 3 bases at V and 7 bases at J, with 12 bases in the middle. The CDR3 DNA follows: TGTGCCAGCAGCTTTGGTCAGGCCGGTGGCTACACCTTC. The encoded protein is CASSFGQAGGYTF.

This chain links TRBV11-2 with TRBJ2-7; TRBD2 aligns across 9 bases. Germline V gives CDR1 SGHAT, CDR2 FQNNGV. V lost 5 bases to trimming and J lost 3 bases; unmatched junction nucleotides: 20. The CDR3 is made up of 19 amino acids. The CDR3 spells CASSHSRGGRAGGFYEQYF. The DNA of the CDR3 is TGTGCCAGCAGCCATTCCCGGGGTGGGAGAGCGGGGGGTTTCTACGAGCAGTACTTC.

V gene TRBV3-1 (or the pseudogene TRBV3-2) combines with J gene TRBJ1-2, with D unclear. Germline-derived CDR1 and CDR2 are LGHDT and YNNKEL (reference sequence). Trimming removed 1 base at V and 1 base at J, with 10 bases between. This CDR3 spans 15 amino acids. Written as DNA, the CDR3 is TGTGCCAGCAGCCAAGTGAGGGAGTATAACTATGGCTACACCTTC. Translated, it gives CASSQVREYNYGYTF.

The chain carries TRBV10-2 and TRBJ2-6, with 7 bases lining up with TRBD1. CDR3 length equals 16 residues. The germline gives CDR1 WSHSY, CDR2 SAAADI. V was pared by 5 bases and J by 0 bases, with 4 bases of the junction left unmatched. The DNA for the CDR3 is TGCGCCAGCAGTCCAACAGGGGCCTCTGGGGCCAACGTCCTGACTTTC. Protein sequence: CASSPTGASGANVLTF.

This sequence joins TRBV9 and TRBJ2-3, with TRBD2 matching over 15 bases. The CDR3 runs 16 residues. Trimming cost V 2 bases and J 5 bases; bases outside gene matches: 3. Looked up from germline, CDR1 is SGDLS and CDR2 is YYNGEE. The CDR3 sequence is CASSVGLAGGGDTQYF. For the CDR3, the DNA is TGTGCCAGCAGCGTGGGACTAGCGGGGGGAGGAGATACGCAGTATTTT.

J is TRBJ1-3 and V is TRBV28; 7 bases fit TRBD1. This CDR3 is built from 14 residues. Trimming took 5 bases from V and 0 from J; bases not matched to a gene: 1. Germline loops: CDR1 MDHEN, CDR2 SYDVKM. The CDR3: CASSRDSSGNTIYF. Here the CDR3 DNA reads TGTGCCAGCAGTCGGGACAGCTCTGGAAACACCATATATTTT. The full variable domain, in which reference TRBV28 and TRBJ1-3 provide the parts outside the CDR3, is DVKVTQSSRYLVKRTGEKVFLECVQDMDHENMFWYRQDPGLGLRLIYFSYDVKMKEKGDIPEGYSVSREKKERFSLILESASTNQTSMYLCASSRDSSGNTIYFGEGSWLTVV.